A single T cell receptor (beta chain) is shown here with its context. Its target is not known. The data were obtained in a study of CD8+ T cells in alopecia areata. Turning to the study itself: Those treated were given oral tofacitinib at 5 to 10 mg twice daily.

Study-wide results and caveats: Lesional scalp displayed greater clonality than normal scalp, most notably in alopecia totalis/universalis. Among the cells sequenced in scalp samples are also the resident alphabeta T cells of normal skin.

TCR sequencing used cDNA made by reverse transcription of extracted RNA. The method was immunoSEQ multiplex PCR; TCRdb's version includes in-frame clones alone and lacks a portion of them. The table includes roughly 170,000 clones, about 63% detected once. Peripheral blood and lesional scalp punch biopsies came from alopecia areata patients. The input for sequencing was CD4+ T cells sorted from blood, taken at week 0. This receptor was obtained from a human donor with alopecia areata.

CDR3 DNA sequence: TGCAGTGCTAGTTACCGAGAGACCCAGTACTTC. This codes for CSASYRETQYF. The chain couples TRBV20-1 to TRBJ2-5; D not certain. Germline CDR1 is DFQATT and CDR2 is SNEGSKA (reference sequence). The CDR3 is 11 residues long. V was shortened by 3 bases and J by 4 bases, with 6 bases between the two germline ends.